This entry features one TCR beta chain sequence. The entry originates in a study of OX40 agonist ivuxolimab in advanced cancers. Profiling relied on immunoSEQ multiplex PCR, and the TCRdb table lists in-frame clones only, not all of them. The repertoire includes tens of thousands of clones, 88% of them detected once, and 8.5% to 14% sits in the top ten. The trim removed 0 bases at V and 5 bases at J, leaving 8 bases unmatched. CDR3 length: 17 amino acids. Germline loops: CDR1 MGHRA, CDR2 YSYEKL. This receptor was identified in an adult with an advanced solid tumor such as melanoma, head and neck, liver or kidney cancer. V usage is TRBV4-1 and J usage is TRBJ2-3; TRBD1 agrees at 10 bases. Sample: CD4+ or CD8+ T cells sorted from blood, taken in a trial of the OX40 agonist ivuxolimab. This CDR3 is CASSQDVRQGARDTQYF. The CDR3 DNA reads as TGCGCCAGCAGCCAAGATGTGCGACAGGGGGCGAGAGATACGCAGTATTTT.